Listed below are T cell receptor beta chains from one sample, sequenced in a study of cytomegalovirus exposure and HLA in healthy donors. The method was immunoSEQ multiplex PCR; TCRdb's version includes in-frame clones alone and lacks a portion of them. Among around 150,000 clones, roughly three quarters were seen once, and the ten largest hold around 3.1%. Sequencing input: PBMCs. The receptors were gathered from a male donor in good health and CMV-seronegative. Both conserved end residues are part of each CDR3. A D gene is named only where the DNA matches it firmly. A row's size may be missing; if present it is once, few, many or a size class.

CSGLRQLNTEAFF	TGCAGCGGGCTCCGTCAGTTGAACACTGAAGCTTTCTTT	TRBV29-1	TRBJ1-1	-	-
CSVGGAQEEKLFF	TGCAGCGTGGGGGGGGCTCAAGAGGAAAAACTGTTTTTT	TRBV29-1	TRBJ1-4	-	-
CASSLSVAGWGYNEQFF	TGTGCCAGCAGCTTAAGCGTAGCGGGATGGGGGTACAATGAGCAGTTCTTC	TRBV7-3	TRBJ2-1	-	TRBD2
CASSLTLAGVYEQYF	TGTGCCAGCAGCTTAACACTAGCGGGAGTATACGAGCAGTACTTC	TRBV11-2	TRBJ2-7	-	TRBD2
CASRGLLRDTEAFF	TGCGCCAGCAGGGGCCTTCTGAGGGACACTGAAGCTTTCTTT	TRBV4-1	TRBJ1-1	-	-
CASSNPVWPQHF	TGTGCCAGCAGTAATCCGGTTTGGCCCCAGCATTTT	TRBV6-1	TRBJ1-5	-	-
CASRQEGTPEAFF	TGTGCCAGCCGACAGGAAGGGACCCCTGAAGCTTTCTTT	TRBV6-6	TRBJ1-1	-	-
CASSTIRATGEQYF	TGTGCCAGCAGCACCATAAGAGCGACGGGGGAGCAGTACTTC	TRBV11-2	TRBJ2-7	-	-
CASNAFGEAFF	TGTGCCAGCAACGCATTCGGTGAAGCTTTCTTT	TRBV28	TRBJ1-1	few	-
CASRAGGRVNEQFF	TGTGCCAGCAGAGCGGGAGGGCGGGTCAATGAGCAGTTCTTC	TRBV6-5	TRBJ2-1	once	TRBD2
CASSLPYGGTQTQYF	TGTGCCAGCAGCCTCCCCTACGGGGGGACCCAGACCCAGTACTTC	TRBV28	TRBJ2-5	-	TRBD2
CASSWRGLQGYTF	TGTGCCAGCAGCTGGAGGGGGCTGCAGGGCTACACCTTC	TRBV7-9	TRBJ1-2	-	TRBD1
CASSPGETNEKLFF	TGCGCCAGCAGCCCGGGGGAAACTAATGAAAAACTGTTTTTT	TRBV5-1	TRBJ1-4	few	-
CASRGEGTEAFF	TGTGCCAGCAGGGGGGAGGGCACTGAAGCTTTCTTT	TRBV28	TRBJ1-1	-	-
CASSVRGGSGYTF	TGTGCCAGCAGCGTTCGGGGGGGGAGCGGCTACACCTTC	TRBV9	TRBJ1-2	few	-
CASSLYGGGVSEQYF	TGTGCCAGCAGTTTATACGGGGGGGGAGTTTCCGAGCAGTACTTC	TRBV27	TRBJ2-7	-	TRBD2
CASGSRGAWETQYF	TGTGCCAGCGGCTCTCGGGGGGCTTGGGAGACCCAGTACTTC	TRBV27	TRBJ2-5	-	-
CASSLEDRETRFEAFF	TGTGCCAGCTCACTGGAGGACAGGGAGACTCGATTCGAAGCTTTCTTT	TRBV18	TRBJ1-1	-	TRBD1
CASSSSGTGNEKLFF	TGTGCCAGCAGTTCCTCCGGGACAGGGAATGAAAAACTGTTTTTT	TRBV28	TRBJ1-4	-	TRBD1
CASSPLSVIYGYTF	TGTGCCAGCAGTCCCCTATCGGTGATCTATGGCTACACCTTC	TRBV6-5	TRBJ1-2	-	-
CASSVSGGGYEQYF	TGTGCCAGCAGCGTATCCGGGGGGGGATACGAGCAGTACTTC	TRBV9	TRBJ2-7	-	TRBD2
CAISARQGVTLSGNTIYF	TGTGCCATCAGTGCTCGACAGGGAGTAACTCTATCTGGAAACACCATATATTTT	TRBV10-3	TRBJ1-3	-	TRBD1
CATSRDRDRTDTQYF	TGTGCCACCAGCAGAGATAGGGACAGAACAGATACGCAGTATTTT	TRBV15	TRBJ2-3	-	TRBD1
CASSSEGSGNTIYF	TGCGCCAGCAGCTCGGAGGGGTCCGGAAACACCATATATTTT	TRBV5-1	TRBJ1-3	-	-
CASSIAGTGANEQFF	TGTGCCAGTAGTATCGCCGGGACAGGGGCCAATGAGCAGTTCTTC	TRBV19	TRBJ2-1	few	TRBD1
CASSLEATLNEKLFF	TGTGCCAGCAGCTTAGAGGCGACACTGAATGAAAAACTGTTTTTT	TRBV7-6	TRBJ1-4	few	-
CASSPLEPRGEQFF	TGTGCCAGCAGCCCGCTTGAGCCCCGCGGTGAGCAGTTCTTC	TRBV4-2	TRBJ2-1	-	-
CASMSGGASDTQYF	TGTGCCAGTATGAGCGGGGGGGCTTCAGATACGCAGTATTTT	TRBV19	TRBJ2-3	-	TRBD2
CASSLSGLTYNEQFF	TGTGCCAGCAGTTTGTCGGGATTGACGTACAATGAGCAGTTCTTC	TRBV27	TRBJ2-1	-	-
CASMAEQGAHEQYF	TGTGCCAGCATGGCGGAACAGGGGGCCCACGAGCAGTACTTC	TRBV6-4	TRBJ2-7	-	TRBD1
CASSLVNRENTEAFF	TGTGCCAGCAGCTTGGTTAACAGGGAGAACACTGAAGCTTTCTTT	TRBV5-6	TRBJ1-1	-	-
CASSLRQGAGTTEAFF	TGTGCCAGCAGTTTAAGGCAGGGGGCCGGGACAACTGAAGCTTTCTTT	TRBV28	TRBJ1-1	once	TRBD1
CASSSKRQGGYGYTF	TGCGCCAGCAGCTCAAAAAGACAGGGTGGCTATGGCTACACCTTC	TRBV5-1	TRBJ1-2	-	TRBD1
CATSQVSGANVLTF	TGTGCCACTTCTCAGGTCTCTGGGGCCAACGTCCTGACTTTC	TRBV6-6	TRBJ2-6	-	-
CASSPPFQPQHF	TGTGCCAGTAGTCCCCCTTTTCAGCCCCAGCATTTT	TRBV19	TRBJ1-5	-	-